This TCR beta chain was recovered during a study of CD4 T cells in relation to SARS-CoV-2 and coronaviruses. CD4+ T cells from unexposed donors were obtained before the COVID-19 pandemic (2011-2018). Isolation of CD4+ T cells took place after around 11 days in culture. The CDR3 is 15 residues long. CDR1 SGHRS and CDR2 YFSETQ come from the germline V gene. V was clipped by 0 bases and J by 5 bases; unmatched bases: 5. Clones were sequenced by immunoSEQ multiplex PCR, and TCRdb holds only the in-frame ones, with some missing. The data contain around 25,000 clones, just under 75% of them singletons. This clone was observed once. The antigen remains unidentified.

Sequencing was carried out using CD4+ T cells from PBMCs, cultured in vitro. The chain is built from TRBV5-1 and TRBJ2-7; 10 bases align to TRBD2. This sequence was found in a human donor in good health. In nucleotides, the CDR3 is TGCGCCAGCAGCTTGGGGCAACTAGCGGGGCACGAGCAGTACTTC. Protein sequence: CASSLGQLAGHEQYF.